The 6 T cell receptor beta chains below all came from one sample that was sequenced in a study of T cell repertoires in cytomegalovirus infection (dated by TCRdb to about 2019). What this sample's treatment or condition label stands for: in vitro stimulation with specific CMV peptide epitopes to enrich CMV-specific T cells. TCRdb names Illumina HiSeq 1500 as the instrument used. TCRdb took the public reads, trimmed them with fastp at Q25, ran MiXCR for clone calling and kept in-frame beta chains. Each CDR3 protein gets just one entry, which takes the most common genes and DNA from the rows behind it. The sample table holds about half a million distinct CDR3 sequences, of which 30% to 40% were seen once. The ten most abundant clones make up roughly 16% of the sample. Their cognate antigens are unknown. This material consisted of cultured PBMCs, taken from culture after CMV antigen stimulation. The receptors were sampled from a human donor in good health (CMV status not recorded). Some clones in this sample may be carry-over from other donors' samples.

The table lists this clonotype with a few counts. The V and J genes are TRBV7-6 and TRBJ2-5; the D gene is possibly TRBD1 (6 bases). Germline CDR1 reads SGHVS; CDR2 reads FNYEAQ. The CDR3 length is 13 residues. Trimming left V 4 bases short and J 5 bases short, with 11 bases between. The CDR3 reads CASSSQGWETQYF. CDR3 bases: TGTGCCAGCAGCTCACAGGGTTGGGAGACCCAGTACTTC.

The chain carries TRBV20-1 and TRBJ1-3; no clear D. Deletions cut 2 bases from V and 0 bases from J, with 23 bases between. This CDR3 has 19 amino acids. CDR1 and CDR2 (germline): DFQATT, SNEGSKA (reference sequence). The CDR3 nucleotides are TGCAGTGCTAGACCCCCCCGCCAGGCCCCGCCGTACTCTGGAAACACCATATATTTT. Its translation: CSARPPRQAPPYSGNTIYF.

The chain joins TRBV2 to TRBJ2-7; no definite D call. Between the trimmed V and J ends, which lost 1 base and 6 bases, there was a span of 13 bases. This CDR3 has 14 residues. CDR1 and CDR2 from the germline V gene are SNHLY and FYNNEI. The CDR3 sequence: CASSEGGLGPEQYF. In DNA, the CDR3 is TGTGCCAGCAGTGAAGGGGGTCTAGGCCCCGAGCAGTACTTC. The full variable domain, its missing parts supplied by reference TRBV2 and TRBJ2-7, is EPEVTQTPSHQVTQMGQEVILRCVPISNHLYFYWYRQILGQKVEFLVSFYNNEISEKSEIFDDQFSVERPDGSNFTLKIRSTKLEDSAMYFCASSEGGLGPEQYFGPGTRLTVT.

Written as DNA, the CDR3 is TGTGCCAGCAGACATAGGACTAGCTTCACAGATACGCAGTATTTT. It translates to CASRHRTSFTDTQYF. This rearrangement joins TRBV27 to TRBJ2-3; 8 nucleotides line up with TRBD2. Trimming cost V 6 bases and J 2 bases; bases outside gene matches: 7. Germline CDR1 is MNHEY and CDR2 is SMNVEV (reference sequence). The CDR3 length is 15 residues.

This clonotype was observed a handful of times. This sequence joins TRBV18 and TRBJ1-6; the D is unclear. The CDR3 loop spans 15 amino acids. Trimming took off 1 base at V and 5 bases at J, with 9 bases between the two ends. Looked up from germline, CDR1 is KGHSH and CDR2 is LQKENI. The DNA of the CDR3 is TGTGCCAGCTCACCACTCGCACGCGATAATTCACCCCTCCACTTT. The encoded protein is CASSPLARDNSPLHF.

The chain links TRBV20-1 to TRBJ1-6; D possibly corresponds to TRBD1 (6 bases). The V and J ends lost 3 bases and 7 bases respectively, with 16 bases between them. This CDR3 region has 15 residues. The germline CDR1 and CDR2 sequences are DFQATT and SNEGSKA (reference sequence). CDR3 sequence (DNA): TGCAGTGCTAGTGATAGCAGGGGTGAAAATTCACCCCTCCACTTT. The encoded protein is CSASDSRGENSPLHF.